The clone carrying this TCR beta chain has ten or more counts. This CDR3 region has 16 residues. Germline V gives CDR1 SGHRS, CDR2 YFSETQ. Trimming removed 2 bases from V and 7 bases from J; junction bases left unmatched: 8. This record belongs to a study of metastatic and nonmetastatic thyroid tumors. Study-level information: Blood and tumor or nodule tissue repertoires from malignant and benign thyroid patients were compared.

Patients had received no treatment of any kind before thyroid surgery. With MiXCR, TCRdb called clones anew from the PCR reads. This table has more than 13,000 clones, about 31% appearing once. The sample consisted of tumor tissue. The sequence derives from a male donor with papillary thyroid cancer or a benign thyroid nodule (not recorded which). Some clones in this sample may be carry-over from other donors' samples. This rearrangement joins TRBV5-1 to TRBJ2-1, with 11 bases aligning to TRBD2. In DNA, the CDR3 is TGCGCCAGCAGCTTATCACTAGCGGGAGTACTGAATGAGCAGTTCTTC. Translated: CASSLSLAGVLNEQFF.